The next 25 T cell receptor beta chains were all read from a single sample in a study of patients and donors after allogeneic stem cell transplantation. TCRdb recomputed calls from the RT-PCR reads with MiXCR, one row per CDR3 protein. The sample contains roughly 880,000 distinct CDR3 sequences, under 20% of which appear only once. Sample: blood, either unsorted or a sorted T cell fraction (not recorded which). Every receptor here comes from a human donor who was either an allogeneic HSCT recipient or a stem cell or donor lymphocyte infusion donor (not recorded which). It is not recorded whose cells these are; they may come from a transplant donor.

This clonotype was detected a few times. The V gene is TRBV7-9, the J gene TRBJ1-6; 9 nucleotides match TRBD1. Germline CDR1 is SEHNR and CDR2 is FQNEAQ (reference sequence). The CDR3 sequence is 13 residues long. Germline trimming cut 8 bases from V and 5 bases from J; bases unmatched to any gene: 1. CDR3 sequence (DNA): TGTGCCAGCGGGACAGGGAATAATTCACCCCTCCACTTT. Residues: CASGTGNNSPLHF.

In its sample, this clonotype was seen a few times. This chain joins TRBV12-3 or TRBV12-4 and TRBJ1-1; 7 bases match TRBD1. The CDR3 contains 15 residues. V was pared by 3 bases and J by 5 bases, with 9 bases of the junction left unmatched. This CDR3 is CASSLVSRGRTEAFF. Here the CDR3 DNA reads TGTGCCAGCAGTTTGGTGAGTAGGGGGCGGACTGAAGCTTTCTTT.

The chain employs TRBV30 and TRBJ1-1, with D unclear. The ends were cut back, 5 bases at V and 4 bases at J, with 14 bases in the middle. Germline loops: CDR1 GTSNPN, CDR2 SVGIG (reference sequence). This CDR3 contains 13 residues. For the CDR3, the DNA is TGTGCCTGGGCCCTTAGTGGAGGCACTGAAGCTTTCTTT. This encodes CAWALSGGTEAFF.

This clonotype was seen a handful of times. The chain combines TRBV3-1 with TRBJ2-3; 9 nucleotides match TRBD2. This CDR3 spans 16 amino acids. Germline V gene sequence: CDR1 LGHDT, CDR2 YNNKEL (reference sequence). V lost 4 bases, J lost 2 bases, and 7 bases stayed unmatched. CDR3: CASSPLAGAPTDTQYF. In nucleotides, the CDR3 is TGTGCCAGCAGCCCCTTAGCGGGAGCACCCACAGATACGCAGTATTTT.

V and J are TRBV6-5 and TRBJ1-5; D gene unclear. Germline V gene sequence: CDR1 MNHEY, CDR2 SVGAGI. V shed 0 bases and J shed 1 base, with 13 bases lying between them. The CDR3 has 17 residues. The CDR3 sequence is CASSYSRVGPSNQPQHF. As DNA, the CDR3 is TGTGCCAGCAGTTACTCTCGCGTCGGACCAAGCAATCAGCCCCAGCATTTT.

This clonotype was detected a few times. The gene calls are TRBV6-2 or TRBV6-3 and TRBJ1-2, with D hard to call. This CDR3 has 15 amino acids. Germline V gene lookup returns CDR1 MNHEY and CDR2 SVGEGT. V lost 5 bases and J 3 bases, leaving 16 bases between the germline ends. The CDR3 spells CASSAGPYIYYGYTF. CDR3 bases: TGTGCCAGCAGTGCAGGCCCTTATATCTACTATGGCTACACCTTC.

The rearrangement joins TRBV12-3 or TRBV12-4 to TRBJ2-1; no definite D call. The CDR3 runs 14 residues. Trimming removed 1 base from V and 4 bases from J, with 8 bases in between. The CDR3 nucleotides are TGTGCCAGCAGTTTAGATCTCGGGTACAATGAGCAGTTCTTC. Translating gives CASSLDLGYNEQFF.

The chain recombines TRBV5-1 with TRBJ2-7; tentative D call: TRBD1 (5 bases). V was shortened by 2 bases and J by 6 bases, with 12 bases between the two germline ends. Germline CDR1 SGHRS, CDR2 YFSETQ. The CDR3 loop spans 13 amino acids. This CDR3 is CASSFQGRGEQYF. The DNA for the CDR3 is TGCGCCAGCAGCTTCCAGGGTCGAGGCGAGCAGTACTTC.

This clonotype has just a few counts. The chain employs TRBV5-8 and TRBJ1-2, with 7 bases aligning to TRBD1. Germline loops: CDR1 SGHTS, CDR2 YDEGEE. This CDR3 spans 13 amino acids. The trim removed 4 bases at V and 8 bases at J, leaving 8 bases unmatched. Here the CDR3 DNA reads TGTGCCAGCAGCCTTGACAGGGCGAGAGGCTACACCTTC. This sequence encodes CASSLDRARGYTF.

In DNA, the CDR3 is TGTGCCAGCAGTTTAGGGGGCAGGGGCTATGGCTACACCTTC. It encodes CASSLGGRGYGYTF. This sequence joins TRBV27 and TRBJ1-2, with TRBD1 as a possible D gene (6 bases). The germline gives CDR1 MNHEY, CDR2 SMNVEV (reference sequence). The V and J ends lost 2 bases and 4 bases respectively, with 11 bases between them. The CDR3 runs to 14 residues.

This clonotype was counted a few times. This sequence joins TRBV30 and TRBJ2-1, with a tentative D call TRBD2 (5 bases). V was trimmed by 4 bases and J by 5 bases, leaving 12 bases between them. The CDR3 contains 13 residues. Germline CDR1 is GTSNPN and CDR2 is SVGIG (reference sequence). CDR3 in DNA: TGTGCCTGGACCCGGACTCTTAACAATGAGCAGTTCTTC. It translates to CAWTRTLNNEQFF.

This clonotype was recorded a few times. The chain links TRBV7-2 to TRBJ2-2, with 7 bases that match TRBD2. The germline V gene encodes CDR1 SGHTA and CDR2 FQGNSA. The J segment lost 0 bases and the V segment lost 5 bases, leaving 3 bases of the junction unmatched. CDR3 length equals 15 residues. The chain's CDR3 is CASSRLASNTGELFF. In DNA form, the CDR3 reads TGTGCCAGCAGCCGACTAGCTTCGAACACCGGGGAGCTGTTTTTT.

This clonotype was picked up a small number of times. The chain couples TRBV6-1 to TRBJ1-3, with 8 bases identical to TRBD1. Germline CDR1 and CDR2: MNHNS and SASEGT. Germline trimming cut 9 bases from V and 0 bases from J; bases unmatched to any gene: 13. The CDR3 length is 17 residues. The CDR3 reads CASQALTGAISGNTIYF. CDR3 coding DNA: TGTGCCAGTCAGGCCCTGACAGGGGCTATCTCTGGAAACACCATATATTTT.

A single count supports this clonotype. This chain uses TRBV20-1 with TRBJ2-7, with D perhaps TRBD2 (5 bases). The CDR3 contains 14 residues. V lost 0 bases and J 5 bases, leaving 14 bases between the germline ends. Germline lookup yields CDR1 DFQATT and CDR2 SNEGSKA (reference sequence). The CDR3 loop reads CSAREASSADEQYF. The CDR3, as DNA: TGCAGTGCTAGAGAGGCTAGCTCCGCCGACGAGCAGTACTTC.

The table lists this clonotype with a few counts. This sequence joins TRBV10-3 and TRBJ1-5; D ambiguous. The length of the CDR3 is 12 residues. Trimming took off 3 bases at V and 8 bases at J, with 8 bases between the two ends. Germline V gene sequence: CDR1 ENHRY, CDR2 SYGVKD. In DNA, the CDR3 is TGTGCCATCAGTGACCGGGATGAGCCCCAGCATTTT. Protein sequence: CAISDRDEPQHF.

The chain recombines TRBV4-3 with TRBJ1-1; D is unclear. The germline CDR1 and CDR2 sequences are LGHNA and YSLEER. V was cut by 0 bases and J by 10 bases, with 12 bases left in between. The CDR3 has 13 residues. This chain's CDR3 is CASSQDSYGVAFF. The CDR3 DNA reads TGCGCCAGCAGCCAAGATTCCTATGGGGTAGCTTTCTTT.

The chain joins TRBV5-1 to TRBJ1-6, with D unclear. The CDR3 contains 14 residues. In germline, CDR1 is SGHRS, CDR2 YFSETQ. The ends were cut back, 0 bases at V and 5 bases at J, with 6 bases in the middle. Here the CDR3 reads CASSLAQDNSPLHF. CDR3 DNA: TGCGCCAGCAGCTTGGCCCAGGATAATTCACCCCTCCACTTT.

The chain links TRBV5-1 to TRBJ2-5, with 8 bases fitting TRBD1. Trimming took 4 bases from V and 3 from J; bases not matched to a gene: 5. The CDR3 is made up of 14 amino acids. Per the germline V gene, CDR1 is SGHRS and CDR2 is YFSETQ. CDR3 residues: CASSAQTGEETQYF. The CDR3 DNA follows: TGCGCCAGCAGCGCCCAGACAGGGGAAGAGACCCAGTACTTC.

V and J are TRBV20-1 and TRBJ2-1; 11 bases map to TRBD2. The trim removed 0 bases at V and 1 base at J, leaving 14 bases unmatched. The CDR3 has 20 amino acids. Germline loops: CDR1 DFQATT, CDR2 SNEGSKA (reference sequence). The CDR3: CSARDLIGTSGHLSYNEQFF. CDR3 sequence (DNA): TGCAGTGCTAGAGATTTAATCGGGACTAGCGGTCACCTATCCTACAATGAGCAGTTCTTC.

This clonotype was counted between two and nine times. This sequence joins TRBV29-1 and TRBJ2-1, with 8 bases matching TRBD2. V lost 6 bases, J lost 9 bases, and 10 bases stayed unmatched. The CDR3 totals 13 residues. The germline V gene has CDR1 SQVTM and CDR2 ANQGSEA. In DNA form, the CDR3 reads TGCAGCGTGGAAATCTCAGCGGGAGCTGAGCAGTTCTTC. Amino acids: CSVEISAGAEQFF.

In its sample, this clonotype was seen many times. The rearrangement joins TRBV12-3 or TRBV12-4 to TRBJ2-7; no definite D call. This CDR3 has 11 amino acids. Trimming cost V 3 bases and J 6 bases, with 6 bases left between them. The CDR3 sequence is CASSFQSEQYF. The DNA of the CDR3 is TGTGCCAGCAGTTTTCAAAGCGAGCAGTACTTC.

This clonotype has more than one count but fewer than ten. The chain joins TRBV12-3 or TRBV12-4 to TRBJ2-7, with 10 bases lining up with TRBD1. This CDR3 comprises 17 residues. V lost 4 bases and J lost 2; bases outside the gene matches: 11. The DNA for the CDR3 is TGTGCCAGCAGTTATTTGTTTGACAGGGGGCTAACCTACGAGCAGTACTTC. It encodes CASSYLFDRGLTYEQYF.

This clonotype has just a few counts. The chain carries TRBV5-1 and TRBJ2-1; possibly TRBD1 for D (6 bases). Trimming removed 4 bases from V and 8 bases from J, with 19 bases in between. In germline, CDR1 is SGHRS, CDR2 YFSETQ. The CDR3 sequence is 15 residues long. The CDR3 here is CASSGGTGTRDEQFF. The DNA for the CDR3 is TGCGCCAGCAGCGGGGGCACGGGGACGAGGGATGAGCAGTTCTTC.

This clonotype came up a few times. J is TRBJ2-2 and V is TRBV10-3, with a possible D match to TRBD2 (6 bases). Trimming removed 2 bases from V and 5 bases from J, with 9 bases in between. CDR1 and CDR2 (germline): ENHRY, SYGVKD. The CDR3 is 14 amino acids. The CDR3 DNA sequence: TGTGCCATCAGTGAGCCCGGAGGGACCGGGGAGCTGTTTTTT. Translating it yields CAISEPGGTGELFF.

This sequence joins TRBV4-1 and TRBJ1-3; D gene unclear. V lost 3 bases to trimming and J lost 0 bases, with 12 bases between them. The germline V gene has CDR1 MGHRA and CDR2 YSYEKL. This CDR3 is built from 16 residues. The DNA of the CDR3 is TGCGCCAGCAGCCACCCCGCGGCGAGCTCTGGAAACACCATATATTTT. Translating it yields CASSHPAASSGNTIYF.